A selection of T cell receptor beta chains follows, all from one sample in a study of CD8+CD57+ T cells in acquired aplastic anemia. A single record per CDR3 protein comes from TCRdb applying MiXCR to the reads. The table includes roughly 200,000 distinct CDR3 sequences, about three fifths detected once. What was sequenced was sorted CD4+, CD8+, or CD8+CD57+ T cells (not recorded which) from PBMCs. These receptors all stem from a human donor with aplastic anemia. Each CDR3 is given with its conserved first and last residue.

CSARVFGLAGGFNEQFF	TRBV20-1	TRBJ2-1
CASTQTGTYEQYF	TRBV2	TRBJ2-7
CASSFGAADSYEQYF	TRBV12-3/TRBV12-4	TRBJ2-7
CASSVDRANTEAFF	TRBV6-6	TRBJ1-1
CASRPKGGSGNQPQHF	TRBV19	TRBJ1-5
CASSLQGTGELFF	TRBV19	TRBJ2-2
CASSESLAGGEQYF	TRBV25-1	TRBJ2-7
CASSVLGSEAFF	TRBV2	TRBJ1-1
CASKAGGHYNEQFF	TRBV2	TRBJ2-1
CASSEADYPVGFSYEQYF	TRBV7-6	TRBJ2-7
CASSRGTSGPYEQYF	TRBV14	TRBJ2-7
CASSFSSSASETQYF	TRBV7-3	TRBJ2-5
CASSWAGGRGQPQHF	TRBV5-6	TRBJ1-5
CASTDQPNTGELFF	TRBV6-7	TRBJ2-2
CASSDSAYGYTF	TRBV12-3/TRBV12-4	TRBJ1-2
CATSRDGDRLRGAFF	TRBV15	TRBJ1-1
CAGSPPDTEASF	TRBV7-9	TRBJ1-1
CASSQFTTKETQYF	TRBV12-3/TRBV12-4	TRBJ2-5
CASSLVPGQRSYEQYF	TRBV7-8	TRBJ2-7
CASNPTGNTGELFF	TRBV12-3/TRBV12-4	TRBJ2-2
CASSPGPDTQYF	TRBV7-2	TRBJ2-3
CASSLGPPLPDTQYF	TRBV7-2	TRBJ2-3
CASSERSTRREAFF	TRBV2	TRBJ1-1
CASSERYTGELFF	TRBV2	TRBJ2-2
CASSASSPVSGSYEQYF	TRBV2	TRBJ2-7
CASSVRTSGTQETQYF	TRBV25-1	TRBJ2-5
CSATPPTGSIPNSPLHF	TRBV20-1	TRBJ1-6
CAKGPGLVSGANVLTF	TRBV5-1	TRBJ2-6
CSARVTSGGTDTQYF	TRBV20-1	TRBJ2-3
CSAEGQGYEQYF	TRBV29-1	TRBJ2-7
CASSERTSGYEQYF	TRBV10-1	TRBJ2-7
CASSVRTGREGYTF	TRBV12-3/TRBV12-4	TRBJ1-2
CSGSGTDDYGYTF	TRBV20-1	TRBJ1-2
CASSLGQVSYEQYF	TRBV7-2	TRBJ2-7
CASSLDAYEQYF	TRBV5-8	TRBJ2-7